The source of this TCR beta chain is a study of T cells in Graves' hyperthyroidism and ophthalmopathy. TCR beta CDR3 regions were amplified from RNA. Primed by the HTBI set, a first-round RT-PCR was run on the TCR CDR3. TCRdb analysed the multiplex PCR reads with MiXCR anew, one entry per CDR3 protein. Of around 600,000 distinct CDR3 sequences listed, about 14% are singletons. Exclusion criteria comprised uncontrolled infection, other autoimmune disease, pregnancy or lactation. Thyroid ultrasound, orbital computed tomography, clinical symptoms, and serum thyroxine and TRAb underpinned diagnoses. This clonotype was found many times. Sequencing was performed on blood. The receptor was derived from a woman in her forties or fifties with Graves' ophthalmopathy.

CDR3 sequence: CASSQPSTSGSIGTQYF. The CDR3 coding sequence is TGTGCCAGCAGCCAACCCTCGACTAGCGGGAGTATCGGGACCCAGTACTTC. The chain uses TRBV3-1 and TRBJ2-5; 12 bases are shared with TRBD2. This CDR3 comprises 17 residues. Germline CDR1 LGHDT, CDR2 YNNKEL (reference sequence). The V and J ends lost 2 bases and 7 bases, in that order; junction bases with no gene match: 11.